The 21 T cell receptor beta chains reported below all come from one sample, sequenced in a study of CD8 T cells in ankylosing spondylitis. TCRdb ran MiXCR on the 5' RACE reads and lists one entry per CDR3 protein. The sample holds hundreds of thousands of distinct CDR3 sequences, 10% to 13% seen once. The sequencing sample was made of blood, either unsorted or a sorted T cell fraction (not recorded which). Source of these receptors: a male donor with ankylosing spondylitis or in good health (not recorded which).

This rearrangement joins TRBV28 to TRBJ2-1; maybe TRBD2 (7 bases). This CDR3 region has 14 residues. The germline V and J ends were trimmed by 7 bases and 9 bases, with 19 bases remaining between them. The germline V gene encodes CDR1 MDHEN and CDR2 SYDVKM. The chain's CDR3 is CASKLLGEGVEQFF. The CDR3 DNA reads TGTGCCAGCAAATTATTGGGGGAGGGGGTTGAGCAGTTCTTC.

This clonotype showed up many times. V usage is TRBV28 and J usage is TRBJ2-3, with 7 positions matching TRBD1. The CDR3 is 14 residues long. J lost 3 bases, V lost 7 bases, and 7 bases had no gene match. Germline V gene sequence: CDR1 MDHEN, CDR2 SYDVKM. CDR3 sequence (DNA): TGTGCCAGCAATCCCAGGGGGTTAACAGATACGCAGTATTTT. It yields the protein CASNPRGLTDTQYF. Variable domain in full (rest from reference TRBV28 and TRBJ2-3): DVKVTQSSRYLVKRTGEKVFLECVQDMDHENMFWYRQDPGLGLRLIYFSYDVKMKEKGDIPEGYSVSREKKERFSLILESASTNQTSMYLCASNPRGLTDTQYFGPGTRLTVL.

Comment on this clonotype: Since a much larger clone is just one base distant, this may be a read error. The gene calls are TRBV12-3 or TRBV12-4 and TRBJ2-1; 9 nucleotides line up with TRBD2. J gave up 4 bases and V 0 bases, and 1 base lay outside the gene matches. The CDR3 is 15 residues long. The DNA of the CDR3 is TGTGCCAGCAGTTTAGCGACTAGCGGATACAATGAGCAGTTCTTC. Amino acid sequence: CASSLATSGYNEQFF.

The chain links TRBV7-8 to TRBJ1-5; no firm D call. Germline CDR1 is SGHVS and CDR2 is FQNEAQ. Trimming took 3 bases from V and 0 from J, leaving 6 bases between them. There are 14 residues in the CDR3. The CDR3 sequence is CASSFGVSNQPQHF. The CDR3 DNA sequence: TGTGCCAGCAGCTTCGGGGTTAGCAATCAGCCCCAGCATTTT.

In this sample, this clonotype turned up many times. The rearrangement joins TRBV11-2 to TRBJ2-2; the match to TRBD1 covers 9 bases. CDR1 is SGHAT, CDR2 FQNNGV, per germline. J gave up 1 base and V 2 bases, and 8 bases lay outside the gene matches. The length of the CDR3 is 18 residues. In DNA, the CDR3 is TGTGCCAGCAGCTTACGGAAGCCGGGACAGGGGAACACCGGGGAGCTGTTTTTT. This codes for CASSLRKPGQGNTGELFF.

The CDR3 nucleotides read TGTGCCAGCTCGCCTAATATCGACCGAACAACTAATGAAAAACTGTTTTTT. As protein: CASSPNIDRTTNEKLFF. This chain joins TRBV18 and TRBJ1-4; D ambiguous. The CDR3 runs to 17 residues. V gave up 6 bases and J gave up 0 bases, with 17 bases separating them. Germline assignment: CDR1 KGHSH and CDR2 LQKENI.

The table lists this clonotype with many counts. The rearrangement joins TRBV20-1 to TRBJ2-2, with D possibly matching TRBD1 (5 bases). There are 15 residues in the CDR3. V gave up 4 bases and J gave up 3 bases, with 15 bases separating them. Germline values: CDR1 DFQATT, CDR2 SNEGSKA (reference sequence). The CDR3 region has the DNA TGCAGTGCTACGCTCTCCAGGGTGGACACCGGGGAGCTGTTTTTT. Translation: CSATLSRVDTGELFF.

The V gene is TRBV20-1, the J gene TRBJ2-5; D gene ambiguous. The ends were cut back, 6 bases at V and 2 bases at J, with 10 bases in the middle. This CDR3 has 12 residues. Germline lookup yields CDR1 DFQATT and CDR2 SNEGSKA (reference sequence). The CDR3: CSAHLAQETQYF. The CDR3 DNA is TGCAGTGCCCACCTGGCGCAAGAGACCCAGTACTTC.

This clonotype was picked up many times. V is TRBV12-3 or TRBV12-4 and J is TRBJ2-3; D is uncertain. The length of the CDR3 is 14 residues. The V and J ends lost 5 bases and 0 bases respectively, with 9 bases between them. CDR3 in DNA: TGTGCCAGCAGTCCCATGTCTAGCACAGATACGCAGTATTTT. The encoded protein is CASSPMSSTDTQYF.

This clonotype was counted at least ten times. The gene calls are TRBV10-2 and TRBJ2-7; D possibly corresponds to TRBD1 (5 bases). With 10 bases removed from V and 5 bases from J, the gap between germline ends came to 15 bases. This CDR3 has 12 residues. In germline, CDR1 is WSHSY, CDR2 SAAADI. This CDR3 reads CATSQGANEQYF. In DNA form, the CDR3 reads TGCGCCACCAGCCAAGGGGCTAACGAGCAGTACTTC.

This clonotype showed up many times. The chain combines TRBV12-3 or TRBV12-4 with TRBJ2-5; possible D gene TRBD1, 7 bases. The CDR3 is 15 residues long. Trimming shortened V by 3 bases and J by 5 bases, and 16 bases separated the two germline ends. This chain's CDR3 is CASSFVEGAYETQYF. CDR3 DNA sequence: TGTGCCAGCAGTTTCGTGGAGGGGGCCTATGAGACCCAGTACTTC.

Many counts were recorded for this clonotype. The genes are TRBV27 and TRBJ2-1; TRBD2 matches 12 bases. V was pared by 6 bases and J by 8 bases, with 8 bases of the junction left unmatched. Germline V lookup: CDR1 MNHEY, CDR2 SMNVEV (reference sequence). The CDR3 consists of 15 residues. The CDR3 sequence is CASRLTSGGIHEQFF. CDR3 nucleotide sequence: TGTGCCAGCAGGCTTACTAGCGGGGGGATTCATGAGCAGTTCTTC.

This clonotype was observed many times. The genes are TRBV5-1 and TRBJ1-4; the D is unclear. Germline V lookup: CDR1 SGHRS, CDR2 YFSETQ. This CDR3 comprises 13 residues. Deletions cut 0 bases from V and 8 bases from J, with 8 bases between. The CDR3 sequence is CASSLEIREKLFF. The DNA of the CDR3 is TGCGCCAGCAGCTTGGAAATTCGCGAAAAACTGTTTTTT.

This clonotype was observed many times. This sequence joins TRBV5-4 and TRBJ2-2, with D possibly TRBD1 on 6 matching bases. The CDR3 spans 15 residues. Trimming took off 2 bases at V and 5 bases at J, with 13 bases between the two ends. Germline V CDR1 and CDR2: SGHNT, YYREEE (reference sequence). The CDR3, as DNA: TGTGCCAGCAGCTTAGATCAGGGGAAGACCGGGGAGCTGTTTTTT. Translation: CASSLDQGKTGELFF.

This clonotype was seen at least ten times. The chain couples TRBV10-3 to TRBJ2-3, with D possibly being TRBD2 (7 bases). With 11 bases removed from V and 3 bases from J, the gap between germline ends came to 21 bases. CDR1 ENHRY and CDR2 SYGVKD come from the germline V gene. This CDR3 region has 15 residues. The CDR3 reads CAGGEGGEPTDTQYF. Here the CDR3 DNA reads TGTGCCGGCGGGGAGGGGGGAGAACCTACAGATACGCAGTATTTT.

This clonotype was seen many times. The rearrangement links TRBV28 to TRBJ1-5; 8 nucleotides match TRBD1. Trimming removed 5 bases from V and 5 bases from J; junction bases left unmatched: 8. Germline V lookup: CDR1 MDHEN, CDR2 SYDVKM. This CDR3 is built from 15 residues. CDR3 nucleotides: TGTGCCAGCAGTCCGGCAGGGACAGGTTATCAGCCCCAGCATTTT. Translated: CASSPAGTGYQPQHF.

This clonotype was counted ten times or more. The gene calls are TRBV5-1 and TRBJ1-4; D is unclear. The CDR3 consists of 14 residues. Per the germline V gene, CDR1 is SGHRS and CDR2 is YFSETQ. V lost 4 bases and J 5 bases, leaving 12 bases between the germline ends. CDR3 in amino acids: CASSPQHSNEKLFF. In DNA, the CDR3 is TGCGCCAGCAGCCCCCAGCACTCGAATGAAAAACTGTTTTTT. The full variable domain, its missing parts supplied by reference TRBV5-1 and TRBJ1-4, is KAGVTQTPRYLIKTRGQQVTLSCSPISGHRSVSWYQQTPGQGLQFLFEYFSETQRNKGNFPGRFSGRQFSNSRSEMNVSTLELGDSALYLCASSPQHSNEKLFFGSGTQLSVL.

The chain combines TRBV7-2 with TRBJ2-3; D is unclear. The germline gives CDR1 SGHTA, CDR2 FQGNSA. V dropped 1 base and J dropped 1 base, with 9 bases sitting between them. The CDR3 runs 15 residues. Written as DNA, the CDR3 is TGTGCCAGCAGCTTAGTAGGGTCGGGCACAGATACGCAGTATTTT. It is translated as CASSLVGSGTDTQYF.

The chain carries TRBV7-2 and TRBJ2-7, with 7 nucleotides matching TRBD2. J lost 3 bases, V lost 6 bases, and 8 bases had no gene match. CDR1 is SGHTA, CDR2 FQGNSA, per germline. The CDR3 spans 14 residues. CDR3 amino acids: CASSRASGDYEQYF. CDR3 nucleotides: TGTGCCAGCAGTCGGGCTAGCGGAGACTACGAGCAGTACTTC. Full variable domain (missing parts from reference TRBV7-2 and TRBJ2-7): GAGVSQSPSNKVTEKGKDVELRCDPISGHTALYWYRQSLGQGLEFLIYFQGNSAPDKSGLPSDRFSAERTGGSVSTLTIQRTQQEDSAVYLCASSRASGDYEQYFGPGTRLTVT.

Ten or more counts support this clonotype. This chain connects TRBV27 to TRBJ2-7; weak D call: TRBD2 (5 bases). This CDR3 is built from 14 residues. V lost 8 bases and J 3 bases, leaving 17 bases between the germline ends. Germline V lookup: CDR1 MNHEY, CDR2 SMNVEV (reference sequence). CDR3 amino acids: CASGGRGLSYEQYF. The CDR3 DNA reads as TGTGCCAGCGGAGGTCGCGGGTTGAGCTACGAGCAGTACTTC.

The chain uses TRBV2 and TRBJ2-1; D is uncertain. V lost 5 bases and J lost 5, with 7 bases in between. There are 12 residues in the CDR3. In germline, CDR1 is SNHLY, CDR2 FYNNEI. The CDR3 DNA is TGTGCCAGCAGTACGGACGACAATGAGCAGTTCTTC. Translated, it gives CASSTDDNEQFF.